This TCR beta chain is from a study of blood T cells in healthy people across ages. Whole-study results and caveats: Bulk PBMC profiling left naive and antigen-experienced comparisons inconclusive. Naive T cell percentage and TCR beta diversity correlated strongly. Total diversity from one million sequenced T cells was likely underestimated.

This clonotype has more than one count but fewer than ten. Antigen: not known. Sample-barcoded 5' priming and a J-beta primer mix drove a second PCR of roughly 6 to 12 cycles. A template-switch adaptor that had 12 random nucleotides put a tag on each cDNA molecule. TCRdb fed the 5' RACE reads into MiXCR, producing one record per CDR3 protein. This table holds 1.2 million to 1.5 million distinct CDR3 sequences, approximately 59% found once. Sample: blood. This receptor was identified in a man younger than 35 in good health.

The CDR3 protein is CASSRTEDSNQPQHF. CDR3 nucleotide sequence: TGTGCCAGCAGTAGGACAGAGGATAGCAATCAGCCCCAGCATTTT. The J gene is TRBJ1-5, the V gene TRBV6-2 or TRBV6-3; a possible D gene is TRBD1 (6 bases). The V gene's germline CDR1 is MNHEY and CDR2 SVGEGT. The CDR3 loop spans 15 amino acids. V was trimmed by 5 bases and J by 0 bases, leaving 11 bases between them.